Following are 17 T cell receptor beta chains from one sample sequenced in a study of early T cells in non-severe SARS-CoV-2 infection. TCRdb itself ran the 5' RACE reads through MiXCR, one entry per CDR3 protein. Of about 48,000 distinct CDR3 sequences listed, 7% to 9% were seen once; the top ten hold 5.8%. Source material: whole blood. Receptor source: an adult who was a healthcare worker with PCR-confirmed SARS-CoV-2 infection or an uninfected control (not recorded which).

This clonotype showed up just a few times. V usage is TRBV7-8 and J usage is TRBJ1-2, with a weak D call TRBD1 (6 bases). This CDR3 is 12 amino acids long. V was pared by 5 bases and J by 5 bases, with 9 bases between. Looked up from germline, CDR1 is SGHVS and CDR2 is FQNEAQ. DNA for the CDR3: TGTGCCAGCAGCCGGACAGTATATGGCTACACCTTC. It specifies CASSRTVYGYTF.

J is TRBJ1-2 and V is TRBV6-6, with a tentative D call TRBD1 (5 bases). V was cut by 5 bases and J by 5 bases, with 6 bases left in between. Germline CDR1 is MNHNY and CDR2 is SVGAGI (reference sequence). The CDR3 runs 11 residues. DNA of the CDR3: TGTGCCAGCAGTGGGGGATATGGCTACACCTTC. This codes for CASSGGYGYTF.

This clonotype was seen only a few times. This chain uses TRBV7-2 with TRBJ2-2, with 11 bases matching TRBD2. Germline V CDR1 and CDR2: SGHTA, FQGNSA. J lost 8 bases, V lost 5 bases, and 10 bases had no gene match. The CDR3 sequence is 16 residues long. The CDR3 DNA reads as TGTGCCAGCAGCCTTCATAAGGGACTAGCGGATGGGGAGCTGTTTTTT. As protein: CASSLHKGLADGELFF.

The chain combines TRBV12-3 or TRBV12-4 with TRBJ2-3; 16 positions match TRBD2. Trimming at V came to 6 bases and at J to 2 bases, leaving 11 bases not matched to a gene. The CDR3 runs 19 residues. CDR3 nucleotides: TGTGCCAGCAGCCAAAGGCCGGGACTAGCGGGGGGGGACACAGATACGCAGTATTTT. Its translation is CASSQRPGLAGGDTDTQYF.

The sample holds many counts of this clonotype. This chain connects TRBV20-1 to TRBJ1-5; D ambiguous. V lost 4 bases, J lost 2 bases, and 15 bases lay in between. The CDR3 covers 15 residues. The V gene's germline CDR1 is DFQATT and CDR2 SNEGSKA (reference sequence). The DNA for the CDR3 is TGCAGTGCTATGGTGGAGGGCGTCCGCAATCAGCCCCAGCATTTT. Translating it yields CSAMVEGVRNQPQHF.

This sequence joins TRBV18 and TRBJ2-4; 8 bases are shared with TRBD1. V lost 2 bases, J lost 2 bases, and 8 bases stayed unmatched. This CDR3 is 17 amino acids long. Germline V gene data show CDR1 as KGHSH and CDR2 as LQKENI. The CDR3 region has the DNA TGTGCCAGCTCACCAAACTCAGGGGGCGAAACCAAAAACATTCAGTACTTC. Translating gives CASSPNSGGETKNIQYF.

This clonotype was found a few times. The V and J genes are TRBV6-1 and TRBJ2-7; D call uncertain. The CDR3 totals 14 residues. CDR1 MNHNS and CDR2 SASEGT come from the germline V gene. V dropped 8 bases and J dropped 2 bases, with 16 bases sitting between them. As DNA, the CDR3 is TGTGCCAGCGGAAACGGGCTGGCCCCCTACGAGCAGTACTTC. Protein product: CASGNGLAPYEQYF.

This rearrangement joins TRBV28 to TRBJ2-4; maybe TRBD2 (5 bases). Germline V gives CDR1 MDHEN, CDR2 SYDVKM. The CDR3 loop spans 14 amino acids. Trimming took off 7 bases at V and 1 base at J, with 11 bases between the two ends. CDR3 residues: CASTGGWAKNIQYF. DNA of the CDR3: TGTGCCAGCACAGGAGGCTGGGCCAAAAACATTCAGTACTTC.

The CDR3 spells CASRSKEKLFF. The CDR3 nucleotides are TGTGCCAGCAGGTCAAAGGAAAAACTGTTTTTT. The chain carries TRBV28 and TRBJ1-4; D gene uncertain. CDR3 length: 11 amino acids. Trimming removed 6 bases from V and 8 bases from J, with 7 bases in between. The germline CDR1 and CDR2 sequences are MDHEN and SYDVKM.

This clonotype was picked up many times. V is TRBV12-3 or TRBV12-4 and J is TRBJ2-7; TRBD1 matches at 7 bases. CDR3 length equals 15 residues. V dropped 5 bases and J dropped 5; count of bases not matched to a gene: 12. CDR3 DNA sequence: TGTGCCAGCAGTGCTCAGACAGGGCTGAGGAACGAGCAGTACTTC. This translates into CASSAQTGLRNEQYF.

At least ten counts were recorded for this clonotype. V is TRBV5-1 and J is TRBJ2-2, with D possibly being TRBD2 (6 bases). V lost 4 bases and J 0 bases, leaving 16 bases between the germline ends. The CDR3 has 17 amino acids. Germline V gene sequence: CDR1 SGHRS, CDR2 YFSETQ. The CDR3 here is CASSLQGSGANTGELFF. CDR3 bases: TGCGCCAGCAGCCTTCAGGGTTCGGGGGCGAACACCGGGGAGCTGTTTTTT. Full variable domain (outside the CDR3, taken from reference TRBV5-1 and TRBJ2-2): KAGVTQTPRYLIKTRGQQVTLSCSPISGHRSVSWYQQTPGQGLQFLFEYFSETQRNKGNFPGRFSGRQFSNSRSEMNVSTLELGDSALYLCASSLQGSGANTGELFFGEGSRLTVL.

The genes are TRBV4-2 and TRBJ2-3; 15 nucleotides align to TRBD2. This CDR3 is 16 amino acids long. The germline V gene encodes CDR1 LGHNA and CDR2 YNFKEQ. Unmatched junction bases numbered 4, after V lost 4 bases and J lost 5 bases. CDR3 bases: TGTGCCAGCAGCCGTGGACTAGCGGGGGGGCTAGATACGCAGTATTTT. It is translated as CASSRGLAGGLDTQYF.

V usage is TRBV21-1 and J usage is TRBJ2-7. TRBV21-1 is an annotated pseudogene. The CDR3 is made up of 14 amino acids. The CDR3 sequence: CASSKGGVSYEQYF. The CDR3 nucleotides read TGTGCCAGCAGCAAAGGTGGTGTCTCCTACGAGCAGTACTTC.

This clonotype has at least ten counts. This sequence joins TRBV6-1 and TRBJ1-5, with 9 bases aligning to TRBD1. The junction had 9 bases not matched to a gene; V was cut back by 8 bases and J by 4 bases. CDR1 and CDR2 (germline): MNHNS, SASEGT. The CDR3 loop spans 15 amino acids. CDR3 sequence (DNA): TGTGCCAGCGCGGGACAGGGTTTGGGAAATCAGCCCCAGCATTTT. Translating it yields CASAGQGLGNQPQHF.

In its sample, this clonotype was seen a few times. The chain employs TRBV5-1 and TRBJ2-3, with 7 nucleotides matching TRBD2. The V gene's germline CDR1 is SGHRS and CDR2 YFSETQ. Trimming at V came to 4 bases and at J to 1 base, leaving 9 bases not matched to a gene. CDR3 length: 16 amino acids. The CDR3 region is CASSPRTRLGTDTQYF. The CDR3 region has the DNA TGCGCCAGCAGCCCACGGACTAGATTGGGCACAGATACGCAGTATTTT. Filled out from reference TRBV5-1 and TRBJ2-3, the complete variable domain reads KAGVTQTPRYLIKTRGQQVTLSCSPISGHRSVSWYQQTPGQGLQFLFEYFSETQRNKGNFPGRFSGRQFSNSRSEMNVSTLELGDSALYLCASSPRTRLGTDTQYFGPGTRLTVL.

This clonotype was detected many times. This chain uses TRBV11-2 with TRBJ2-7; possible D gene TRBD2, 5 bases. Germline V gene data show CDR1 as SGHAT and CDR2 as FQNNGV. V dropped 3 bases and J dropped 4 bases, with 13 bases sitting between them. This CDR3 has 14 amino acids. The CDR3 is CASSFSGSGYEQYF. CDR3 in DNA: TGTGCCAGCAGCTTCTCGGGATCAGGATACGAGCAGTACTTC.

This clonotype was recorded at least ten times. The chain links TRBV6-2 or TRBV6-3 to TRBJ1-6; tentative D call: TRBD1 (5 bases). The V gene lost 2 bases and the J gene lost 10 bases, with 12 bases spanning the gap. The CDR3 loop spans 14 amino acids. Germline CDR1 MNHEY, CDR2 SVGEGT. The CDR3 is CASSYGRGGSPLHF. Here the CDR3 DNA reads TGTGCCAGCAGTTACGGGAGGGGAGGCTCACCCCTCCACTTT.